This TCR beta chain is drawn from a study of blood T cell repertoires in COVID-19. Study as a whole: COVID-19 samples, acute and convalescent, were from the United States, Italy and Spain. Nucleic acid was either cDNA or gDNA, and it came from T cells, B-cell-depleted T cells, or PBMCs.

As originally analysed: Quantification of nucleated cells was approximated via reference gene primer amplification. Sequencing was performed with immunoSEQ multiplex PCR; in TCRdb, only in-frame clones are kept and a portion is missing. V, J and clone size are those of that table, while D and trimming were read from the DNA. The sample has 140,000 or so clones; over 80% are singletons. Trimming took 6 bases from V and 0 from J, leaving 14 bases between them. The CDR3 has 15 amino acids. The germline gives CDR1 LNHDA, CDR2 SQIVND (reference sequence). The source of this sequence is a man between 50 and 59 years old who had recovered from COVID-19. The sequenced sample was peripheral blood. The rearrangement uses TRBV19 and TRBJ1-1; D gene uncertain. CDR3 protein: CASRGDRGMNTEAFF. The CDR3 nucleotides are TGTGCCAGTAGGGGAGACCGGGGAATGAACACTGAAGCTTTCTTT.